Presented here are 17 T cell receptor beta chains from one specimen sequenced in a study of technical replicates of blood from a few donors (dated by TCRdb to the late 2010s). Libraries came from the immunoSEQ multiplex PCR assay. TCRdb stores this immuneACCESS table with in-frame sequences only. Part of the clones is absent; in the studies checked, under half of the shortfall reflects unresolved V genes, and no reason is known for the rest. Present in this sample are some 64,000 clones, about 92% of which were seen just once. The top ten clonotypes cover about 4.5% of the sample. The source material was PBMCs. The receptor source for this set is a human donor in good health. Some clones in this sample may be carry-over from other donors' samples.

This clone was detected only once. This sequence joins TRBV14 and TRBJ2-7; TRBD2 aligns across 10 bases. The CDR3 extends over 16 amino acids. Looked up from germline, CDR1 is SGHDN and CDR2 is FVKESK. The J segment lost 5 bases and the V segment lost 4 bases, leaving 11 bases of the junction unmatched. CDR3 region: CASSRKAAGGPHEQYF. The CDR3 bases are TGTGCCAGCAGCCGAAAGGCAGCGGGAGGGCCCCACGAGCAGTACTTC. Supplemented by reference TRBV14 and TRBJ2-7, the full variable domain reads EAGVTQFPSHSVIEKGQTVTLRCDPISGHDNLYWYRRVMGKEIKFLLHFVKESKQDESGMPNNRFLAERTGGTYSTLKVQPAELEDSGVYFCASSRKAAGGPHEQYFGPGTRLTVT.

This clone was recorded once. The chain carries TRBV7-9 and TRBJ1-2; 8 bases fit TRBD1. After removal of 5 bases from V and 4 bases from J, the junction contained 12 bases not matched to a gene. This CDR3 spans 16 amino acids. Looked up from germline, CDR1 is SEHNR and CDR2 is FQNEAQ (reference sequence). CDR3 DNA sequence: TGTGCCAGCAGCGTTTCAGGGGGCTCCCCTCTCTATGGCTACACCTTC. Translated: CASSVSGGSPLYGYTF.

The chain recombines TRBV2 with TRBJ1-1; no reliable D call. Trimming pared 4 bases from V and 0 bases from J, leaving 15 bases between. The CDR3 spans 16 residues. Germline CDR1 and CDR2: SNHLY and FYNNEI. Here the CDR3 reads CASSGVDGEVNTEAFF. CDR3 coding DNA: TGTGCCAGCAGTGGGGTTGACGGGGAGGTGAACACTGAAGCTTTCTTT.

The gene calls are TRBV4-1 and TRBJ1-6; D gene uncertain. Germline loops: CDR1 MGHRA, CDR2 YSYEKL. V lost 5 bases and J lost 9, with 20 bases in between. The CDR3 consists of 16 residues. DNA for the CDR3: TGCGCCAGCAGCGAAGGCGGGGTTGTGGGGAGTTCACCCCTCCACTTT. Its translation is CASSEGGVVGSSPLHF.

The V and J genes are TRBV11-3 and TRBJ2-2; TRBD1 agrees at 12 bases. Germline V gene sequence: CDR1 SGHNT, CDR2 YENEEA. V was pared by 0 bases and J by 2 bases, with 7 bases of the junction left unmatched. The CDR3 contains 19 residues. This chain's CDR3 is CASSLDQGQGAGNTGELFF. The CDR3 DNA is TGTGCCAGCAGCTTAGATCAGGGACAGGGGGCTGGTAACACCGGGGAGCTGTTTTTT.

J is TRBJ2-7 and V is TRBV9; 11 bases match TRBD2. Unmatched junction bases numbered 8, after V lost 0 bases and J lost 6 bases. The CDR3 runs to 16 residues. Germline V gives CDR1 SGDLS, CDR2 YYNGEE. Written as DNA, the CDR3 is TGTGCCAGCAGCGTAGCCGGGACTAGCGGAGCAGGCGAGCAGTACTTC. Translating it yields CASSVAGTSGAGEQYF.

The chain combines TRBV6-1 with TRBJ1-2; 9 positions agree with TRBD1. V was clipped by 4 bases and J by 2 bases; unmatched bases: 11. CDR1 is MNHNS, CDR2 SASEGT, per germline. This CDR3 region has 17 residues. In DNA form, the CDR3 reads TGTGCCAGCAGTGGGGCGGGACAGGGTATTTGGAACTATGGCTACACCTTC. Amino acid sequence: CASSGAGQGIWNYGYTF.

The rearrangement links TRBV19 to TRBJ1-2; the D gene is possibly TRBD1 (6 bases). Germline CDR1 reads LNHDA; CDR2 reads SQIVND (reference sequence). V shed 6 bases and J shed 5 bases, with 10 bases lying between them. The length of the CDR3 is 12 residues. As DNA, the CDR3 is TGTGCCAGTAGGAGGACAGAGTATGGCTACACCTTC. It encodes CASRRTEYGYTF.

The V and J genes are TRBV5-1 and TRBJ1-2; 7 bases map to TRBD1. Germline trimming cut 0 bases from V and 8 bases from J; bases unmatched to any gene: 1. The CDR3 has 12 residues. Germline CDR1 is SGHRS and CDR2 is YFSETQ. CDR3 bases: TGCGCCAGCAGCTTGGAGGGACAGGGCTACACCTTC. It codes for CASSLEGQGYTF.

CDR3 in amino acids: CASSLQGASGYTF. The CDR3 DNA sequence: TGCGCCAGCAGCTTACAGGGGGCCTCTGGCTACACCTTC. V gene TRBV5-1 combines with J gene TRBJ1-2, with TRBD1 identical over 9 bases. The germline gives CDR1 SGHRS, CDR2 YFSETQ. J gave up 7 bases and V 2 bases, and 3 bases lay outside the gene matches. CDR3 length equals 13 residues. The whole variable domain, filled in from reference TRBV5-1 and TRBJ1-2, reads KAGVTQTPRYLIKTRGQQVTLSCSPISGHRSVSWYQQTPGQGLQFLFEYFSETQRNKGNFPGRFSGRQFSNSRSEMNVSTLELGDSALYLCASSLQGASGYTFGSGTRLTVV.

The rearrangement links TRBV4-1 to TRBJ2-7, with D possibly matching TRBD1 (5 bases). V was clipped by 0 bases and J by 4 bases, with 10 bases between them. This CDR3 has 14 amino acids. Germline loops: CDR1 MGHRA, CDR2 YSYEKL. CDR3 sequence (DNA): TGCGCCAGCAGCCAAGAGGTCAGGGCTTACGAGCAGTACTTC. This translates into CASSQEVRAYEQYF.

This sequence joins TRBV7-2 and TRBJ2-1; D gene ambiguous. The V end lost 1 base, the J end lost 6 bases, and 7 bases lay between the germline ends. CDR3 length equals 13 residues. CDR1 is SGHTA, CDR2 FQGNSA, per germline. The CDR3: CASSLERFNEQFF. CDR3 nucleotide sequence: TGTGCCAGCAGCTTAGAGCGATTCAATGAGCAGTTCTTC.

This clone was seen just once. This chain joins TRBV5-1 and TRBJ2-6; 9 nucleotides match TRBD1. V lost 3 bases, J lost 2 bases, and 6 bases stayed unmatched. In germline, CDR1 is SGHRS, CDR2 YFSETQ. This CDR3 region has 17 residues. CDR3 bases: TGCGCCAGCAGCTCGTCCCGGGACAGGGCTGGGGCCAACGTCCTGACTTTC. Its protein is CASSSSRDRAGANVLTF.

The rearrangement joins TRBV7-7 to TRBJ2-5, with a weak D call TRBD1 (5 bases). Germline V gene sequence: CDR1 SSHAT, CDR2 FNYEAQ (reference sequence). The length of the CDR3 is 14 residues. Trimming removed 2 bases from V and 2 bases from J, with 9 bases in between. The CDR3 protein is CASSLQGKQETQYF. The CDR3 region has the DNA TGTGCCAGCAGCTTACAGGGCAAACAAGAGACCCAGTACTTC.

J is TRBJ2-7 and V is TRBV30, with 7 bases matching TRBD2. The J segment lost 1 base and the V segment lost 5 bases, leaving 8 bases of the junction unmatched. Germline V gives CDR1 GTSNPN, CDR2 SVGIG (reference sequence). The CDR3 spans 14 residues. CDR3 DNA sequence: TGTGCCTGGGACTCAAACGGGGGGTCCTACGAGCAGTACTTC. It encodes CAWDSNGGSYEQYF.

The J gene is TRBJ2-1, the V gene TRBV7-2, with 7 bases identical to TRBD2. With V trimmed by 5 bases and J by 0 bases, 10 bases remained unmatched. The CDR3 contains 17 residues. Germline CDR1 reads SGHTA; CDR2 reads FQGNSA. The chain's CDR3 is CASSPNQLASSYNEQFF. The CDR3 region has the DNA TGTGCCAGCAGCCCCAACCAACTAGCGAGCTCCTACAATGAGCAGTTCTTC.

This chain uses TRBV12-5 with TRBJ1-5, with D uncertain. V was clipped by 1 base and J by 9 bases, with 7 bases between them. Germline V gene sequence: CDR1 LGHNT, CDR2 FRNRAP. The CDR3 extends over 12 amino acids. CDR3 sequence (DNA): TGTGCTAGTGGTTTGGCCCCCCGGCCCCAGCATTTT. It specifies CASGLAPRPQHF. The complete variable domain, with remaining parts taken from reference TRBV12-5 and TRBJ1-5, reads DARVTQTPRHKVTEMGQEVTMRCQPILGHNTVFWYRQTMMQGLELLAYFRNRAPLDDSGMPKDRFSAEMPDATLATLKIQPSEPRDSAVYFCASGLAPRPQHFGDGTRLSIL.